Each of the 5 T cell receptor beta chains below was sequenced from the same sample in a study of blood T cell repertoires in COVID-19. Using immunoSEQ multiplex PCR, the repertoire was profiled, and TCRdb retains in-frame clones only, with some absent. The sample carries hundreds of thousands of clones, roughly 90% recorded once. The source material was PBMCs or T cells enriched from blood (not recorded which). All receptors derive from a woman aged 50 to 60 in a cohort exposed to, infected with or recovered from COVID-19 (not recorded which).

The gene calls are TRBV6-4 and TRBJ1-2, with D possibly TRBD1 on 6 matching bases. Germline V gives CDR1 MRHNA, CDR2 SNTAGT. V lost 9 bases and J 8 bases, leaving 19 bases between the germline ends. The CDR3 consists of 13 residues. The CDR3 DNA follows: TGTGCCAGTCATTTTTTGGGGGCTTCAGGCTACACCTTC. It yields the protein CASHFLGASGYTF.

The chain combines TRBV10-1 with TRBJ2-5; the match to TRBD2 covers 10 bases. This CDR3 comprises 15 residues. Unmatched junction bases numbered 4, after V lost 4 bases and J lost 2 bases. The germline gives CDR1 WNHNN, CDR2 SYGVQD (reference sequence). The CDR3 DNA sequence: TGCGCCAGCAGTGCTAGCGGGGGCCAACAAGAGACCCAGTACTTC. Its translation: CASSASGGQQETQYF.

This chain links TRBV7-2 with TRBJ1-1, with 7 bases matching TRBD1. Germline V gives CDR1 SGHTA, CDR2 FQGNSA. The V and J ends lost 1 base and 6 bases, in that order; junction bases with no gene match: 5. The CDR3 loop spans 14 amino acids. CDR3: CASSLDRGRAEAFF. In nucleotides, the CDR3 is TGTGCCAGCAGCTTAGACAGGGGCCGCGCTGAAGCTTTCTTT.

This clone has only a few counts. The chain uses TRBV4-3 and TRBJ1-6, with 7 nucleotides matching TRBD1. The junction had 15 bases not matched to a gene; V was cut back by 8 bases and J by 8 bases. Germline values: CDR1 LGHNA, CDR2 YSLEER. This CDR3 is built from 16 residues. DNA for the CDR3: TGCGCCAGCCGGGGGATATACAGGGGTAGGGATTCACCCCTCCACTTT. Protein: CASRGIYRGRDSPLHF.

The chain employs TRBV9 and TRBJ2-1; a possible D gene is TRBD1 (5 bases). Germline CDR1 reads SGDLS; CDR2 reads YYNGEE. V shed 3 bases and J shed 10 bases, with 8 bases lying between them. The CDR3 sequence is 11 residues long. CDR3 nucleotides: TGTGCCAGCAGCGCAAAGGGGGAGCAGTTCTTC. Its translation is CASSAKGEQFF.